This section outlines one TCR beta chain sequence together with its context. Its antigen specificity is not known. No base quality information exists; no much larger clone differs at one position. This specimen belongs to a study of T cells in Graves' hyperthyroidism and ophthalmopathy (dated by TCRdb to between 2017 and 2020). With regard to the full study: Peripheral blood was collected at initial diagnosis, before any treatment. A discovery cohort of around 98 patients, about 40 with Graves' ophthalmopathy and approximately 57 with stable Graves' hyperthyroidism, was used to find distinguishing TCR V-J signatures. Prospective prediction of ophthalmopathy was tested in an independent validation cohort consisting of 18 hyperthyroidism patients and about 17 patients who later progressed to ophthalmopathy. For training and testing, the 110 or so patients in the discovery cohort were randomly divided in a 7:3 ratio. In addition, the study compared T-cell repertoires in thyroid tissue and in blood from several Graves' hyperthyroidism patients. Following sampling, methimazole starting at 30 mg daily was given to hyperthyroidism patients, and high-dose intravenous methylprednisolone was given to ophthalmopathy patients. TCR Vbeta CDR3 sequencing of 135 peripheral blood samples (around 45 ophthalmopathy, some 75 hyperthyroidism and roughly 17 progressor patients) is reported in the paper. What the study reported, not specific to this receptor: Most expanded thyroid clonotypes (frequency above 0.001) were also detected in blood, a finding suggesting that blood repertoires may reflect thyroid immune responses. In cross-validation, a model built on a 13 V-J signature told ophthalmopathy apart from stable hyperthyroidism with over 85% sensitivity and about 81% specificity, and in testing the same model reached 80%/75%. No statistical method was used to set the sample size in advance, and investigators knew the group allocation. In validation, the model predicted progression to ophthalmopathy a median of roughly 6.1 months before onset, with around 70% sensitivity and roughly 79% specificity.

As encoded in the germline V gene, CDR1 is SGHDT while CDR2 is YYEEEE. Counted from cysteine to phenylalanine, this CDR3 has 17 amino acids. Just the 51-base CDR3 DNA is kept, in frame starting at base 1. Germline trimming: 4 bases from V, 8 bases from J; junction bases outside gene matches: 18. Moderately to severely active disease, a Clinical Activity Score of at least 3, a NOSPECS grade of at least 4, and a duration under 3 months were present in ophthalmopathy patients. Patients with uncontrolled infections, other autoimmune diseases, pregnancy or lactation were excluded. Clinical symptoms, serum thyroxine and TRAb, thyroid ultrasound, and orbital computed tomography formed the basis for the diagnoses. PBMCs were separated from about 10 ml of fresh peripheral blood using Ficoll-Paque density gradient centrifugation. Total RNA was extracted using Trizol reagent, and RNA quality was assessed on an Agilent 2100 Bioanalyzer.

Amplification of TCR beta CDR3 regions was carried out from RNA transcripts. A first-round RT-PCR of the TCR CDR3 used the HTBI primer set with the Qiagen OneStep RT-PCR kit. A second multiplex PCR round built the libraries, followed by size selection and purification. The libraries were sequenced on an Illumina HiSeq2000 using paired-end 100 bp reads. In the authors' own workflow: SOAPnuke was used to process the raw data, with reads discarded if the reads contained adapters or uncalled bases, had a mean Phred below 15, or lacked an exact constant-primer or identifier match. High-quality paired reads were merged with COPE v1.2.5, and unique nucleotide sequences were defined as clonotypes. MiTCR v1.1 was used to align clonotypes to the IMGT TRBV, TRBD and TRBJ reference segments. The analysis included only V-J combinations with a frequency above 0.0001, which together covered approximately 99% of the repertoires. The TCS score was defined as F50 (clonal expansion) divided by E x V (chaos), with BLOSUM62-based TCRdist calculated between CDR3 peptides within each V-J. Welch's t-statistics and random forest reduced some 510 V-J features to roughly 13, which were used in a naive Bayes classifier (R e1071). TCRdb handled the public reads itself, with Q25 trimming in fastp and clone calling in MiXCR, and kept productive beta chains. Each record represents a unique CDR3 protein, reported with the most common genes and DNA among its rows. These V and J calls originate from TCRdb's pipeline instead of the authors' own analysis. The sample table lists some 650,000 distinct CDR3 sequences, more than 15% of them with a count of one. Roughly 3.4% of the sample goes to the ten largest clones.

Recombination joined TRBV5-6 with TRBJ2-1; 7 bases in the middle match TRBD1. This TCR was recovered from a woman between 40 and 50 years old with Graves' ophthalmopathy. Sequencing input: blood. CDR3 region: CASSRPYRGRDWDEQFF. The nucleotide sequence is given as TGTGCCAGCAGCCGTCCTTACAGGGGCCGCGATTGGGATGAGCAGTTCTTC.